What follows describes a single T cell receptor (beta chain). The sample belongs to a study of blood T cell repertoires in COVID-19. Assay used: immunoSEQ multiplex PCR; TCRdb lists only in-frame clones, some missing. This repertoire shows around 110,000 clones, 70% to 90% found once; its top ten account for around 2.3%. Germline V gives CDR1 SGHDT, CDR2 YYEEEE. This CDR3 region has 14 residues. Trimming stripped 0 bases from V and 12 bases from J, with 16 bases between. This receptor was identified in a man aged 30 to 45 with acute or convalescent COVID-19. Material: peripheral blood. The chain has TRBV5-6 and TRBJ2-1, with D perhaps matching TRBD2 (5 bases). CDR3 residues: CASSLASNSRGQFF. CDR3 nucleotide sequence: TGTGCCAGCAGCTTGGCCTCTAATTCCCGGGGGCAGTTCTTC. Supplemented by reference TRBV5-6 and TRBJ2-1, the full variable domain reads DAGVTQSPTHLIKTRGQQVTLRCSPKSGHDTVSWYQQALGQGPQFIFQYYEEEERQRGNFPDRFSGHQFPNYSSELNVNALLLGDSALYLCASSLASNSRGQFFGPGTRLTVL.